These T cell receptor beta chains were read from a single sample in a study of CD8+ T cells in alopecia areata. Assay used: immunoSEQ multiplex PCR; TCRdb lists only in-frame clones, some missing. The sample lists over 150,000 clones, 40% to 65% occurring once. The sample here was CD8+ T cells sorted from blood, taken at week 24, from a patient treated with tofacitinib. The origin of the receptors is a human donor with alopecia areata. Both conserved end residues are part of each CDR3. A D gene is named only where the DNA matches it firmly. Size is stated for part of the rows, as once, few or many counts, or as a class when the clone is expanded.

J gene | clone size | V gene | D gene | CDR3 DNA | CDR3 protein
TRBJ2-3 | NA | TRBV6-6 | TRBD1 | TGTGCCAGCAGACACTTTTCAGGGGGCCCAGATACGCAGTATTTT | CASRHFSGGPDTQYF
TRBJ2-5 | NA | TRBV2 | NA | TGTGCCAGCAACTTAGCAATAGGCGAGACCCAGTACTTC | CASNLAIGETQYF
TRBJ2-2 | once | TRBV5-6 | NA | TGTGCCAGCAAAGGGTCGGTTGGAACCGGGGAGCTGTTTTTT | CASKGSVGTGELFF
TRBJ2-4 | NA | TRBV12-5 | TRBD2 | TGTGCTAGTGGTTTGAGGACTAGCGGGGGAGGAAACATTCAGTACTTC | CASGLRTSGGGNIQYF
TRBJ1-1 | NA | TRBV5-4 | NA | TGTGCCACCGGTACGGGGGGGGATCTTGAAGCTTTCTTT | CATGTGGDLEAFF
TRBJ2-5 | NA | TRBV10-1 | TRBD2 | TGCGCCAGCAGTGATGCTAGCGGGGGAGACTCGGAGACCCAGTACTTC | CASSDASGGDSETQYF
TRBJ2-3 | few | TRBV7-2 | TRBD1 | TGTGCCAGCAGCTTAGCGGGGGACAGGATTATTGTGGATACGCAGTATTTT | CASSLAGDRIIVDTQYF
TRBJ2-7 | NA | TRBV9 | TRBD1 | TGTGCCAGCAGCCCCCGGACAGGCAACCACGAGCAGTACTTC | CASSPRTGNHEQYF
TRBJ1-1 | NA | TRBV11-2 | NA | TGTGCCAGCAGCCGCAGGGGCACGGGGAACACTGAAGCTTTCTTT | CASSRRGTGNTEAFF
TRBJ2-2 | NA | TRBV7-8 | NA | TGTGCCAGCAGCTTAGTGTCGACCGGGGAGCTGTTTTTT | CASSLVSTGELFF
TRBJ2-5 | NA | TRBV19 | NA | TGTGCCAGTAGTACCGTCCTACAAGAGACCCAGTACTTC | CASSTVLQETQYF
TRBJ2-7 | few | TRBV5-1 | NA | TGCGCCAGCAGCAACGCCTACGAGCAGTACTTC | CASSNAYEQYF
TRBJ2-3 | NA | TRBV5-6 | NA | TGTGCCAGCAGCTTGGGACTGCCAAGGTTCGGAGATACGCAGTATTTT | CASSLGLPRFGDTQYF
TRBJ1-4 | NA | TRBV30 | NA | TGTGCCTGGAGTGTCAAGGGAGGGGAAAAACTGTTTTTT | CAWSVKGGEKLFF
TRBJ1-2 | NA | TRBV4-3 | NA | TGCGCCAGCAGCCAAGAGCCGGGACGGAACTATGGCTACACCTTC | CASSQEPGRNYGYTF
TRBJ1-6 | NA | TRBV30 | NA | TGTGCCTGGACGACTGAGTCCGGGCCCCGAAATTCACCCCTCCACTTT | CAWTTESGPRNSPLHF
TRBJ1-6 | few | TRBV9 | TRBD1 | TGTGCCAGCAGCGCAAACAGGGGAACCGGATCACCCCTCCACTTT | CASSANRGTGSPLHF
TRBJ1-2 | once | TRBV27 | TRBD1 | TGTGCCAGCAGTTCAGGGGGCAAAGGCTACACCTTC | CASSSGGKGYTF
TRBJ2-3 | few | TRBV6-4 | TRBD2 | TGTGCCAGCAGTGACGGGACTAGAGAAACAGATACGCAGTATTTT | CASSDGTRETDTQYF
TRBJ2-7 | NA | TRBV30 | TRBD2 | TGTGCCTGGAGTGTACTAGCGGGGGGCTACGAGCAGTACTTC | CAWSVLAGGYEQYF
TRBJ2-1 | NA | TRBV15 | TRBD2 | TGTGCCACCAGCAGAGATGGTCTAGCGGGCAATGAGCAGTTCTTC | CATSRDGLAGNEQFF
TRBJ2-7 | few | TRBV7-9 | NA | TGTGCCAGCAGCCGGGCAACCTACGAGCAGTACTTC | CASSRATYEQYF
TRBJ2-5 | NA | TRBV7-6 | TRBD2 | TGTGCCAGCAGCTTAGTCCCACACCTGCCGGGACTAGCGGTGCAAGAGACCCAGTACTTC | CASSLVPHLPGLAVQETQYF
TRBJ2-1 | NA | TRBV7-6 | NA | TGTGCCAGCAGTTACGTGGGGGACCCCAATGAGCAGTTCTTC | CASSYVGDPNEQFF
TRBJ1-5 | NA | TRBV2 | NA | TGTGCCAGCAGGGACAGTACTTACAATCAGCCCCAGCATTTT | CASRDSTYNQPQHF
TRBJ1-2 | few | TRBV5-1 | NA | TGCGCCAGCAGCTGGACCGTGGGCTATGGCTACACCTTC | CASSWTVGYGYTF
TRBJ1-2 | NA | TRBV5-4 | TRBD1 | TGTGCCAGCAGCCCCGCCCCCGACAGGGCCTGGGGCTACACCTTC | CASSPAPDRAWGYTF
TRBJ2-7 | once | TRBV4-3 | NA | TGCGCCAGCAGCCAAGCTGACAACGAGCAGTACTTC | CASSQADNEQYF
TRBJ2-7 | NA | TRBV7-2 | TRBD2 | TGTGCCAGCAGCTTTGGCGGGGGGCTCTACGAGCAGTACTTC | CASSFGGGLYEQYF
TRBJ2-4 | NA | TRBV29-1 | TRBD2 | TGCAGCGCCAAGGGGACGGGAGGCATTCAGTACTTC | CSAKGTGGIQYF
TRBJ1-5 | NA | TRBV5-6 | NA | TGTGCCAGCAGCCTAGGGAGTCAGCCCCAGCATTTT | CASSLGSQPQHF
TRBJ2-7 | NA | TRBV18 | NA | TGTGCCAGCTCACCACCGGACAGAGTCGACTCCTACGAGCAGTACTTC | CASSPPDRVDSYEQYF
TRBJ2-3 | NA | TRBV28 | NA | TGTGCCAGCAGTTTAGGTCTGGGGACGCAGTATTTT | CASSLGLGTQYF
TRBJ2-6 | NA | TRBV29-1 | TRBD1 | TGCAGCGCCTATGACAGGGATCCTGGGGCCAACGTCCTGACTTTC | CSAYDRDPGANVLTF
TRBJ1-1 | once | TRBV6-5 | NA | TGTGCCAGCAGTTGGACAGAGGGGGACACTGAAGCTTTCTTT | CASSWTEGDTEAFF
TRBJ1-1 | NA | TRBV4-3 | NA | TGCGCCAGCAGCCAAGATAAGGCAGAGAACACTGAAGCTTTCTTT | CASSQDKAENTEAFF
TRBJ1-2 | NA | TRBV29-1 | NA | TGCAGCGTTGAAAGAGACTACACCTTC | CSVERDYTF
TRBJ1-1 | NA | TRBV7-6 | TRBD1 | TGTGCCAGCAGCTTCCTACAGGGGGAACAGGGCACTGAAGCTTTCTTT | CASSFLQGEQGTEAFF
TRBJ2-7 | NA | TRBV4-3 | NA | TGCGCCAGCAGCCAAGATAGATCCAGGTTTAGCGAGCAGTACTTC | CASSQDRSRFSEQYF
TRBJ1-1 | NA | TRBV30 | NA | TGTGCCTGGAGCACAGGCACTGAAGCTTTCTTT | CAWSTGTEAFF
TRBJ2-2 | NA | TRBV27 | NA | TGTGCCAGCAGTCCCGGCGTAGCGCCGGACGGGGAGCTGTTTTTT | CASSPGVAPDGELFF
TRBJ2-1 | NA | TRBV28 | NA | TGTGCCAGCAGACTCAGTACCGGGCCCTACAATGAGCAGTTCTTC | CASRLSTGPYNEQFF
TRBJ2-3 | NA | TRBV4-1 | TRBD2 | TGCGCCAGCAGCCAGGCTAGCGGGGCCACAGATACGCAGTATTTT | CASSQASGATDTQYF
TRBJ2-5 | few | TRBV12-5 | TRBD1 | TGTGCTAGTGGTTTGCCCCGGGACAGTGAAGAAGAGACCCAGTACTTC | CASGLPRDSEEETQYF
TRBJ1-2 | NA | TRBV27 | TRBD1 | TGTGCCAGCAGTTTAACAACTCCGGGACAGGGTTTCTCTGGCTACACCTTC | CASSLTTPGQGFSGYTF
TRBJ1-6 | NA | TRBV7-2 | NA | TGTGCCAGCAGCTTAGTGGGGGATTTCCAGCCTATAGGGTCACCCCTCCACTTT | CASSLVGDFQPIGSPLHF
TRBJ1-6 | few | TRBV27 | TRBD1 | TGTGCCAGCAGTTTATTGGGACAGGGACCCCTCCACTTT | CASSLLGQGPLHF
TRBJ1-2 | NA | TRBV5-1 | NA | TGCGCCAGCAGCTCCGAATCTAACTATGGCTACACCTTC | CASSSESNYGYTF
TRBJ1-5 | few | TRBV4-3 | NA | TGCGCCAGCAGCCAAGATCGGAACGGGTATCAGCCCCAGCATTTT | CASSQDRNGYQPQHF
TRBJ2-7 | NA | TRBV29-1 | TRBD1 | TGCAGCGTTCGTCTACAGGGGTACGAGCAGTACTTC | CSVRLQGYEQYF
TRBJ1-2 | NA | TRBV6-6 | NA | TGTGCCAGCAGTTACTCGACAGGCGACGGGCGTGGCTACACCTTC | CASSYSTGDGRGYTF